Only a few counts were recorded for the clone carrying this T cell receptor (beta chain). The CDR3 extends over 14 amino acids. Per germline, CDR1 SGHVS and CDR2 FQNEAQ. V lost 2 bases to trimming and J lost 1 base, with 6 bases between them. The data originate from a study of cytomegalovirus exposure and HLA in healthy donors. Primers for the PCR totalled 60 Vbeta and 13 Jbeta. The data were produced by immunoSEQ multiplex PCR, yet TCRdb's version contains in-frame clones alone and is incomplete. The sample holds 120,000 or so clones, roughly 80% seen once. Specimen: PBMCs. The source is a man younger than 45 in good health and CMV-seropositive. The gene calls are TRBV7-8 and TRBJ1-3; D remains unclear. The CDR3 protein is CASSLSSSGNTIYF. CDR3 DNA sequence: TGTGCCAGCAGCTTATCCAGTTCTGGAAACACCATATATTTT.